This TCR beta chain was obtained from a study of a mutant IDH1 vaccine in newly diagnosed glioma. The assay was immunoSEQ multiplex PCR, and TCRdb's table has in-frame clones only and misses some. This table has about 50,000 clones, roughly 90% appearing once. With V trimmed by 4 bases and J by 6 bases, 6 bases remained unmatched. The CDR3 consists of 13 residues. Germline loops: CDR1 SQVTM, CDR2 ANQGSEA. This sample's time point: baseline, week 1 (first vaccination visit). Regarding treatment: pre-vaccination baseline after standard-of-care therapy. This receptor was obtained from a man aged 40-55 years with glioma. This material consisted of PBMCs, taken from a glioma patient treated with radiotherapy, temozolomide or both. The chain employs TRBV29-1 and TRBJ2-7; the match to TRBD2 covers 10 bases. In DNA, the CDR3 is TGCAGCGTTGGAGCGGGAGGGCCGTCCGAGCAGTACTTC. The encoded protein is CSVGAGGPSEQYF.